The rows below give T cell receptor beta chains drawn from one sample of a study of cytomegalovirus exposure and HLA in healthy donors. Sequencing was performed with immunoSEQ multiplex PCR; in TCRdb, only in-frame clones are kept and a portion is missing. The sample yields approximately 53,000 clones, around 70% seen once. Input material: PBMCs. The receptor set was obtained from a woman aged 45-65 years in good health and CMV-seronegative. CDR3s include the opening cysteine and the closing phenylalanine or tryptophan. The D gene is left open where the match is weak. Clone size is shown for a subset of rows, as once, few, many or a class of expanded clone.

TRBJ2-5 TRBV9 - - CASSVGFSGAGENQETQYF TGTGCCAGCAGCGTAGGTTTTTCAGGGGCGGGGGAGAACCAAGAGACCCAGTACTTC
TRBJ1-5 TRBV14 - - CASSQDPQGVNQPQHF TGTGCCAGCAGCCAAGACCCACAGGGCGTAAATCAGCCCCAGCATTTT
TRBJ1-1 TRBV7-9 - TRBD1 CASSLGTGEKEAFF TGTGCCAGCAGCTTAGGGACAGGAGAAAAAGAAGCTTTCTTT
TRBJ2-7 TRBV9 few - CASSVGEASGLIFYEQYF TGTGCCAGCAGCGTAGGGGAGGCGTCAGGCTTAATCTTCTACGAGCAGTACTTC
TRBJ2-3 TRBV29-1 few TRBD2 CSVEGTSGSKDTQYF TGCAGCGTTGAAGGGACTAGCGGGAGCAAAGATACGCAGTATTTT
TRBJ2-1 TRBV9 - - CASSVGLARNEQFF TGTGCCAGCAGCGTGGGTCTAGCCCGCAATGAGCAGTTCTTC
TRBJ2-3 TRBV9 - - CASSVAGVTDTQYF TGTGCCAGCAGCGTAGCGGGGGTCACAGATACGCAGTATTTT
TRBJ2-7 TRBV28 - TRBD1 CASSPGTGLLEQYF TGTGCCAGCAGCCCCGGGACAGGGCTCCTCGAGCAGTACTTC
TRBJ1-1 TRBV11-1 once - CASSFGRHTEAFF TGTGCCAGCAGCTTTGGGAGACACACTGAAGCTTTCTTT
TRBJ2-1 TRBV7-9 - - CASSLAAYNEQFF TGTGCCAGCAGCTTAGCGGCTTACAATGAGCAGTTCTTC
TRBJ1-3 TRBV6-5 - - CASTSSGGSGNTIYF TGTGCCAGCACCTCTAGCGGTGGCTCTGGAAACACCATATATTTT
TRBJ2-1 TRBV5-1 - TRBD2 CASSLGAGGPQEQFF TGCGCCAGCAGCTTGGGGGCGGGAGGGCCCCAAGAGCAGTTCTTC
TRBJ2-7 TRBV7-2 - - CASSWDTSEQYF TGTGCCAGCAGCTGGGACACCTCCGAGCAGTACTTC
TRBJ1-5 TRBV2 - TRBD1 CASSENTAGGQPQHF TGTGCCAGCAGTGAGAACACGGCAGGGGGGCAGCCCCAGCATTTT
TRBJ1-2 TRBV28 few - CAADRTGNYGYTF TGTGCCGCAGACAGGACGGGAAACTATGGCTACACCTTC
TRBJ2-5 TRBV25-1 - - CASISTGETQYF TGTGCCAGCATTTCGACTGGGGAGACCCAGTACTTC
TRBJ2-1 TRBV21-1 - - CASSVQRVYNEQFF TGTGCCAGCAGCGTACAGAGGGTTTACAATGAGCAGTTCTTC
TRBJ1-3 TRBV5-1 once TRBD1 CASSFGTEGNTIYF TGCGCCAGCAGCTTCGGGACAGAAGGAAACACCATATATTTT
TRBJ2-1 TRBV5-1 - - CASSLGGGRSSYNEQFF TGCGCCAGCAGCTTGGGGGGCGGAAGGAGCTCCTACAATGAGCAGTTCTTC
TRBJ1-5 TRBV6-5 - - CASSRERGFGQPQHF TGTGCCAGCAGTCGTGAAAGGGGTTTCGGGCAGCCCCAGCATTTT
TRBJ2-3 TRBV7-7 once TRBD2 CASSLVAGGPGTDTQYF TGTGCTAGCAGCTTAGTTGCGGGAGGGCCGGGGACAGATACGCAGTATTTT
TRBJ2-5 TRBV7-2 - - CASSPYPQETQYF TGTGCCAGCAGCCCCTATCCACAAGAGACCCAGTACTTC
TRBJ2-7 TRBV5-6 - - CASSGGWGTPYEQYF TGTGCCAGCAGCGGCGGCTGGGGGACACCCTACGAGCAGTACTTC
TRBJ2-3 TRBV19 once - CASSFNPAGGDTQYF TGTGCCAGTAGTTTCAATCCGGCAGGGGGGGATACGCAGTATTTT
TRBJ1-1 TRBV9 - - CASTVGGLNTEAFF TGTGCCAGCACTGTGGGGGGACTGAACACTGAAGCTTTCTTT
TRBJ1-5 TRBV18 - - CASSPGSGTDQPQHF TGTGCCAGCTCACCTGGATCGGGTACCGATCAGCCCCAGCATTTT
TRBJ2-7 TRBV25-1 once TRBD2 CASSDRGVYEQYF TGTGCCAGCAGTGATCGGGGGGTCTACGAGCAGTACTTC
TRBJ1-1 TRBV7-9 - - CSSSAGGSLRNTEAFF TGTTCCAGCAGTGCGGGGGGATCCCTGAGGAACACTGAAGCTTTCTTT
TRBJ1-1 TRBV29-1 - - CSVEREKRAEAFF TGCAGCGTTGAGAGGGAGAAGAGGGCTGAAGCTTTCTTT
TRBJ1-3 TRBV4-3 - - CASSQDIGESSGNTIYF TGCGCCAGCAGCCAAGACATCGGAGAAAGCTCTGGAAACACCATATATTTT
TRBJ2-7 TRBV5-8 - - CASSGAHEQYF TGTGCCAGCAGCGGGGCCCACGAGCAGTACTTC
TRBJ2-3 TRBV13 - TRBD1 CASSSRDRATDTQYF TGTGCCAGCAGCTCCCGGGACAGGGCCACAGATACGCAGTATTTT
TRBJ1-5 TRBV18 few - CASSPLGRVNQPQHF TGTGCCAGCTCACCATTGGGGAGGGTTAATCAGCCCCAGCATTTT
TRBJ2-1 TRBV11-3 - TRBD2 CASSGGSRVNEQFF TGTGCCAGCAGCGGCGGGAGTAGGGTCAATGAGCAGTTCTTC
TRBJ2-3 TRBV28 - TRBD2 CASSSTSGGGTDTQYF TGTGCCAGCAGTTCCACTAGCGGGGGAGGCACAGATACGCAGTATTTT
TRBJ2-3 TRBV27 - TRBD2 CASSFALAAGTDTQYF TGTGCCAGCAGTTTTGCACTAGCGGCGGGCACAGATACGCAGTATTTT
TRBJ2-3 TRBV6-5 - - CASSRTQSTDTQYF TGTGCCAGCAGCCGGACACAAAGCACAGATACGCAGTATTTT
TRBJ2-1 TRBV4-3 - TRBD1 CASSQLTGADNNEQFF TGCGCCAGCAGCCAACTGACAGGGGCCGATAACAATGAGCAGTTCTTC
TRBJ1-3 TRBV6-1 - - CASERGGRNTIYF TGTGCCAGCGAACGGGGGGGGAGAAACACCATATATTTT
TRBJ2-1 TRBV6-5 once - CASRKYGVSYNEQFF TGTGCCAGCAGGAAATACGGAGTTTCCTACAATGAGCAGTTCTTC
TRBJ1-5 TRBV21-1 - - CASSKGSVFRTGEVQPQHF TGTGCCAGCAGCAAAGGCTCGGTTTTCAGGACAGGGGAGGTTCAGCCCCAGCATTTT
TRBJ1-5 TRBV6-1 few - CASRVTGISNQPQHF TGTGCCAGCAGGGTTACAGGGATAAGCAATCAGCCCCAGCATTTT
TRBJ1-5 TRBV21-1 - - CASSKASRGRQPQHF TGTGCCAGCAGCAAAGCATCGAGGGGGCGGCAGCCCCAGCATTTT
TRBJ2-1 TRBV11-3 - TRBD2 CASSLTAGSYNEQFF TGTGCCAGCAGCTTAACAGCGGGATCCTACAATGAGCAGTTCTTC
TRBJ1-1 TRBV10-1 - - CASSESETGFTFF TGCGCCAGCAGTGAGTCAGAAACAGGATTTACTTTCTTT
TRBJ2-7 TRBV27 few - CASSPGDSYEQYF TGTGCCAGCTCCCCCGGGGACTCCTACGAGCAGTACTTC
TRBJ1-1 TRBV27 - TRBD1 CASGLRGSTEAFF TGTGCCAGCGGGCTCAGGGGGAGCACTGAAGCTTTCTTT
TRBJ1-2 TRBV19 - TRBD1 CASSIGTGDGYTF TGTGCCAGTAGTATAGGGACAGGGGACGGCTACACCTTC
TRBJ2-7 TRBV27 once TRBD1 CASGRQGLYEQYF TGTGCCAGCGGCCGACAGGGCTTGTACGAGCAGTACTTC
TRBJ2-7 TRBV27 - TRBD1 CASSLNPTTGVEQYF TGTGCCAGCAGTTTAAACCCTACGACAGGGGTCGAGCAGTACTTC
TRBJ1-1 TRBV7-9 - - CSSSLPGTEAFF TGTTCCAGCAGCTTACCAGGGACTGAAGCTTTCTTT
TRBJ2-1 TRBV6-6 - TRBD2 CATASGGAGEQFF TGTGCCACCGCTAGCGGGGGGGCCGGTGAGCAGTTCTTC